These T cell receptor beta chains were read from a single sample in a study of T cells in Graves' hyperthyroidism and ophthalmopathy. TCRdb re-called the multiplex PCR reads through MiXCR, storing one row per CDR3 protein. The sample has about 500,000 distinct CDR3 sequences; roughly 16% are singletons. The material sequenced was blood. These receptor sequences come from a woman between 25 and 40 years old with Graves' ophthalmopathy. CDR3s include the opening cysteine and the closing phenylalanine or tryptophan. The D gene is left open where the match is weak. Only some rows state a clone size, as once, few, many or a class for expanded clones.

j_call v_call clone_size d_call cdr3_aa cdr3_nt
TRBJ2-7 TRBV13 few - CASSLGVKTYEQYF TGTGCCAGCAGCTTAGGTGTCAAAACCTACGAGCAGTACTTC
TRBJ2-5 TRBV6-2/TRBV6-3 once TRBD2 CASTGGVLISETQYF TGTGCCAGCACCGGGGGGGTATTGATTTCGGAGACCCAGTACTTC
TRBJ2-3 TRBV9 many - CASSVGSGSTDTQYF TGTGCCAGCAGCGTAGGGAGCGGAAGCACAGATACGCAGTATTTT
TRBJ1-2 TRBV7-2 many TRBD1 CASSSSRPTGSAYGYTF TGTGCCAGCAGCTCGTCTCGCCCGACAGGGAGTGCCTATGGCTACACCTTC
TRBJ2-7 TRBV11-3 many TRBD2 CASSPGLASSYEQYF TGTGCCAGCAGCCCCGGACTAGCGAGCTCCTACGAGCAGTACTTC
TRBJ2-3 TRBV6-1 - - CASSPTSGRLSDTQYF TGTGCCAGCTCGCCAACCTCAGGGAGACTGTCAGATACGCAGTATTTT
TRBJ1-2 TRBV25-1 - - CASSDGAGEYYGYTF TGTGCCAGCAGTGATGGAGCAGGGGAGTACTATGGCTACACCTTC
TRBJ2-1 TRBV7-9 once TRBD1 CASSAQGRDEQFF TGTGCCAGCAGCGCACAGGGGAGAGATGAGCAGTTCTTC
TRBJ2-1 TRBV5-1 few TRBD2 CASMGSGSSYNEQFF TGCGCCAGCATGGGGAGCGGGAGCTCCTACAATGAGCAGTTCTTC
TRBJ1-1 TRBV6-1 - TRBD1 CASSHRTGLGKTEAFF TGTGCCAGCAGTCACCGGACAGGGTTGGGGAAGACTGAAGCTTTCTTT
TRBJ2-4 TRBV11-2 many - CASSLGRVAKNIQYF TGTGCCAGCAGCTTAGGGAGGGTTGCCAAAAACATTCAGTACTTC
TRBJ2-1 TRBV2 many - CASSEALLHEQFF TGTGCCAGCAGTGAAGCGCTTCTACACGAGCAGTTCTTC
TRBJ2-3 TRBV5-1 many TRBD1 CASSLGQGATDTQYF TGTGCCAGCAGCTTAGGACAGGGGGCAACAGATACGCAGTATTTT
TRBJ2-3 TRBV15 many - CATQQKETTDTQYF TGTGCCACGCAGCAGAAGGAGACCACAGATACGCAGTATTTT